The 24 T cell receptor beta chains listed next were all sequenced from one sample in a study of OX40 agonist ivuxolimab in advanced cancers. Profiled with immunoSEQ multiplex PCR; TCRdb holds only in-frame clones, not every one. This sample yields about 96,000 clones, of which approximately 80% are seen a single time; 5.8% belongs to the top ten. The source was CD4+ or CD8+ T cells sorted from blood, collected in a trial of the OX40 agonist ivuxolimab. The receptors were gathered from an adult with an advanced solid tumor such as melanoma, head and neck, liver or kidney cancer.

The chain uses TRBV14 and TRBJ2-5; a weak D match, TRBD1 (5 bases). The CDR3 consists of 15 residues. Per germline, CDR1 SGHDN and CDR2 FVKESK. Trimming removed 0 bases from V and 3 bases from J, with 11 bases in between. The DNA for the CDR3 is TGTGCCAGCAGCCAAGAACTCGGCAGGGAAGAGACCCAGTACTTC. Translating gives CASSQELGREETQYF.

The chain recombines TRBV29-1 with TRBJ1-2; 12 bases line up with TRBD1. CDR3 length: 12 amino acids. The V gene's germline CDR1 is SQVTM and CDR2 ANQGSEA. In nucleotides, the CDR3 is TGCAGTCACACCGGGACAGGGGGCGGCTACACCTTC. As protein: CSHTGTGGGYTF.

The chain is built from TRBV2 and TRBJ1-6; D not resolved. Between the trimmed V and J ends, which lost 5 bases and 9 bases, there was a span of 17 bases. Germline CDR1 reads SNHLY; CDR2 reads FYNNEI. The CDR3 sequence is 15 residues long. CDR3 DNA sequence: TGTGCCAGCAGTTCCTTGGAGGCCAAAGGTTCACCCCTCCACTTT. Encoded protein: CASSSLEAKGSPLHF.

The chain has TRBV6-5 and TRBJ2-7; the D call may be TRBD1 or TRBD2 (5 bases each). Looked up from germline, CDR1 is MNHEY and CDR2 is SVGAGI. Trimming took off 2 bases at V and 1 base at J, with 12 bases between the two ends. The CDR3 is 15 residues long. In DNA, the CDR3 is TGTGCCAGCAGTTACCGGGACGCAGCTTCCTACGAGCAGTACTTC. The encoded protein is CASSYRDAASYEQYF.

This chain joins TRBV5-5 and TRBJ2-3; 10 positions agree with TRBD1. Germline loops: CDR1 SGHKS, CDR2 YYEKEE (reference sequence). The CDR3 has 15 amino acids. V trimming: 3 bases; J trimming: 6 bases; junction bases outside the gene matches: 7. CDR3: CASSWPGQGMDTQYF. The CDR3 DNA sequence: TGTGCCAGCAGCTGGCCGGGACAGGGGATGGATACGCAGTATTTT.

The chain carries TRBV9 and TRBJ2-7, with D perhaps given as TRBD1 or TRBD2 (5 bases each). The CDR3 is 15 amino acids. From germline, CDR1 is SGDLS and CDR2 YYNGEE. Trimming removed 0 bases from V and 4 bases from J, with 14 bases in between. The CDR3 DNA sequence: TGTGCCAGCAGCGTAGGTTGGGGGTGGTCTTACGAGCAGTACTTC. It codes for CASSVGWGWSYEQYF.

This clone was counted a few times. The chain joins TRBV23-1 to TRBJ2-2; 8 nucleotides align to TRBD1. TRBV23-1 is recorded as an ORF, its role being uncertain. V gave up 4 bases and J gave up 2 bases; unmatched junction bases: 3. The CDR3 is made up of 15 amino acids. CDR3 residues: CASSPGQVNTGELFF. CDR3 coding DNA: TGCGCCAGCAGTCCGGGACAGGTAAACACCGGGGAGCTGTTTTTT.

This sequence joins TRBV2 and TRBJ2-1, with no clear D. This CDR3 spans 13 amino acids. Deletions cut 3 bases from V and 8 bases from J, with 11 bases between. Germline values: CDR1 SNHLY, CDR2 FYNNEI. The CDR3 DNA follows: TGTGCCAGCAGTGAGTCTTGGTGGGATGAGCAGTTCTTC. This sequence encodes CASSESWWDEQFF.

By sample fraction, this clone is medium-sized (0.01 to 0.1%). The chain employs TRBV4-3 and TRBJ1-1, with no clear D. Germline loops: CDR1 LGHNA, CDR2 YSLEER. The CDR3 contains 15 residues. Trimming shortened V by 3 bases and J by 3 bases, and 14 bases separated the two germline ends. CDR3 sequence (DNA): TGCGCCAGCAGCCAGTACGCCGCTACTTACACTGAAGCTTTCTTT. It codes for CASSQYAATYTEAFF.

A word on this clone: A read error may account for a junction end that differs from germline. The chain is built from TRBV5-8 and TRBJ2-7; 7 bases are a match to TRBD1. CDR1 and CDR2 (germline): SGHTS, YDEGEE. CDR3 length: 17 amino acids. CDR3 in amino acids: CASSQDLGQQAFYEQYF. The CDR3 coding sequence is TGCGCCAGCAGCCAAGATCTGGGACAGCAAGCCTTCTACGAGCAGTACTTC.

This chain connects TRBV4-2 to TRBJ2-7; unclear D gene. Germline V lookup: CDR1 LGHNA, CDR2 YNFKEQ. The V end lost 1 base, the J end lost 0 bases, and 1 base lay between the germline ends. The CDR3 runs to 12 residues. The CDR3 loop reads CASSQASYEQYF. The CDR3 DNA is TGTGCCAGCAGCCAAGCCTCCTACGAGCAGTACTTC.

The chain carries TRBV15 and TRBJ1-1, with D possibly being TRBD1 (6 bases). Germline lookup yields CDR1 LNHNV and CDR2 YYDKDF (reference sequence). The CDR3 runs 17 residues. V was pared by 4 bases and J by 1 base, with 19 bases between. CDR3 protein: CATSTAQGRAWNTEAFF. CDR3 nucleotides: TGTGCCACCAGCACAGCACAGGGAAGGGCGTGGAACACTGAAGCTTTCTTT.

The chain links TRBV4-3 to TRBJ2-3; 10 positions match TRBD2. Germline-derived CDR1 and CDR2 are LGHNA and YSLEER. CDR3 length: 17 amino acids. V was clipped by 3 bases and J by 1 base; unmatched bases: 7. In DNA, the CDR3 is TGCGCCAGCAGCCAGCTGGGGCTAGCGGGGGGCACAGATACGCAGTATTTT. It yields the protein CASSQLGLAGGTDTQYF.

The chain carries TRBV5-1 and TRBJ2-3, with 15 bases aligning to TRBD2. CDR1 and CDR2 from the germline V gene are SGHRS and YFSETQ. V shed 4 bases, J shed 3 bases, and the junction held 18 bases outside the gene matches. The CDR3 consists of 21 residues. CDR3 residues: CASSPRPGTSGGLGRTDTQYF. CDR3 DNA: TGCGCCAGCAGCCCTCGTCCGGGGACTAGCGGGGGGCTCGGCAGGACAGATACGCAGTATTTT.

The chain uses TRBV6-4 and TRBJ1-5, with D perhaps TRBD1 (6 bases). Germline assignment: CDR1 MRHNA and CDR2 SNTAGT. The CDR3 is 16 amino acids. The V end was cut by 0 bases, the J end by 2 bases, with 11 bases between. This chain's CDR3 is CASSDSRGIRNQPQHF. In nucleotides, the CDR3 is TGTGCCAGCAGTGACTCGAGGGGGATCCGCAATCAGCCCCAGCATTTT.

The chain combines TRBV28 with TRBJ2-1; TRBD1 matches 7 bases. Germline V lookup: CDR1 MDHEN, CDR2 SYDVKM. With 6 bases clipped from V and 0 bases from J, the junction kept 8 bases outside the gene matches. The CDR3 has 16 amino acids. CDR3 nucleotides: TGTGCCAGCAGCTGGGACAGTAGATTCTCCTACAATGAGCAGTTCTTC. This translates into CASSWDSRFSYNEQFF.

The chain carries TRBV19 and TRBJ1-1; maybe TRBD1 (5 bases). In germline, CDR1 is LNHDA, CDR2 SQIVND (reference sequence). The CDR3 runs 16 residues. V lost 5 bases and J lost 8, with 24 bases in between. The CDR3, as DNA: TGTGCCAGTAGTTGGGGACGTAGGGTTACCGGCTCGGAAGCTTTCTTT. This gives the protein CASSWGRRVTGSEAFF.

V gene TRBV7-3 combines with J gene TRBJ2-3; TRBD2 is a possible D gene (6 bases). The germline V gene has CDR1 SGHTA and CDR2 FQGTGA. The length of the CDR3 is 14 residues. V lost 6 bases and J 0 bases, leaving 10 bases between the germline ends. The CDR3 loop is CASSRDSSTDTQYF. In nucleotides, the CDR3 is TGTGCCAGCAGTAGGGACTCTAGCACAGATACGCAGTATTTT.

The DNA of the CDR3 is TGTGCCAGCAGGGTAATTGCCACTGAAGCTTTCTTT. Its translation: CASRVIATEAFF. The genes are TRBV2 and TRBJ1-1; no reliable D call. Deletions cut 6 bases from V and 4 bases from J, with 9 bases between. Germline V lookup: CDR1 SNHLY, CDR2 FYNNEI. CDR3 length: 12 residues.

The V call is TRBV6-1, the J call TRBJ2-1; D might be TRBD1 (5 bases). This CDR3 spans 11 amino acids. V was cut by 0 bases and J by 14 bases, with 8 bases left in between. Germline V gene lookup returns CDR1 MNHNS and CDR2 SASEGT. The CDR3 DNA reads as TGTGCCAGCAGTGAAGCGCTCAGGGAGTTCTTC. Its protein product is CASSEALREFF.

This clone was seen just once. The gene calls are TRBV7-2 and TRBJ1-2; D uncertain. V was cut by 1 base and J by 2 bases, with 5 bases left in between. Per the germline V gene, CDR1 is SGHTA and CDR2 is FQGNSA. The CDR3 has 13 residues. CDR3 in amino acids: CASSLGKNYGYTF. CDR3 in DNA: TGTGCCAGCAGCTTAGGTAAAAACTATGGCTACACCTTC.

CDR3 nucleotide sequence: TGTGCCAGCGCTACGGACAGGGGGAGGTACGAGCAGTACTTC. Its protein is CASATDRGRYEQYF. J is TRBJ2-7 and V is TRBV2; 10 bases align to TRBD1. Germline V lookup: CDR1 SNHLY, CDR2 FYNNEI. V lost 8 bases, J lost 4 bases, and 8 bases stayed unmatched. This CDR3 is 14 amino acids long.

The chain links TRBV7-9 to TRBJ2-7; D unclear. Per germline, CDR1 SEHNR and CDR2 FQNEAQ (reference sequence). The CDR3 sequence is 12 residues long. Trimming cost V 5 bases and J 5 bases, with 10 bases left between them. The CDR3 loop reads CASSPRVDEQYF. The CDR3, as DNA: TGTGCCAGCAGCCCCCGGGTGGACGAGCAGTACTTC.

The V gene is TRBV27, the J gene TRBJ1-6; 8 bases line up with TRBD1. V shed 6 bases, J shed 10 bases, and the junction held 8 bases outside the gene matches. The CDR3 has 14 amino acids. Germline V lookup: CDR1 MNHEY, CDR2 SMNVEV (reference sequence). The CDR3 DNA reads as TGTGCCAGCAGGGACAGGGAATCAAGGTCACCCCTCCACTTT. This gives the protein CASRDRESRSPLHF.